A single TCR beta chain is shown here with its context. This sequence may be a read error, since a much larger clone differs from it by one base. V was cut by 1 base and J by 5 bases, with 6 bases left in between. The CDR3 is made up of 12 amino acids. Germline V gene data show CDR1 as SGDLS and CDR2 as YYNGEE. The entry originates in a study of blood T cell repertoires in COVID-19. Study summary: Acute-phase and convalescent COVID-19 samples originated in the United States, Italy and Spain.

Clones were read by immunoSEQ multiplex PCR, and TCRdb kept only the in-frame ones, dropping some. The sample yields approximately 190,000 clones, under 90% seen once. The TCR comes from a man aged 25-40 years with active or convalescent COVID-19. Specimen: peripheral blood. The chain has TRBV9 and TRBJ1-2; a weak D match, TRBD1 (6 bases). The CDR3 DNA sequence: TGTGCCAGCAGCGTACAGGGGTATGGCTACACCTTC. Protein sequence: CASSVQGYGYTF.